Listed below are T cell receptor beta chains from one sample, sequenced in a study of blood T cells in healthy people across ages. MiXCR, applied by TCRdb to the 5' RACE reads, yields one record per CDR3 protein. This sample yields about 1,500,000 distinct CDR3 sequences, of which 25% to 30% are seen a single time; 6.5% to 8.5% belongs to the top ten. Material for sequencing was blood. These receptors originate from a woman aged 25 to 39 in good health. CDR3s include the opening cysteine and the closing phenylalanine or tryptophan. D genes are given only for firm matches. A row's size may be missing; if present it is once, few, many or a size class.

>few|-|TRBV20-1|TRBJ2-1
CSASPGQNEQFF
TGCAGTGCTAGTCCAGGGCAAAATGAGCAGTTCTTC
>-|TRBD1|TRBV28|TRBJ1-6
CASTPEGGASPLHF
TGTGCCAGCACCCCAGAAGGGGGCGCTTCACCCCTCCACTTT
>once|-|TRBV12-5|TRBJ2-1
CASGFPNEQFF
TGTGCTAGTGGCTTCCCCAATGAGCAGTTCTTC
>-|-|TRBV2|TRBJ2-7
CASNRGLIYEQYF
TGTGCCAGCAACCGGGGGCTTATTTACGAGCAGTACTTC
>-|TRBD2|TRBV7-6|TRBJ2-7
CASSSPSGGPIIYEQYF
TGTGCCAGCAGTTCTCCAAGCGGGGGGCCGATTATTTACGAGCAGTACTTC
>-|TRBD2|TRBV20-1|TRBJ2-7
CSARDRGGRYYEQYF
TGCAGTGCTAGAGATCGGGGGGGGAGATACTACGAGCAGTACTTC
>many|TRBD1|TRBV9|TRBJ2-7
CASSATGTGNSYEQYF
TGTGCCAGCAGCGCCACCGGGACAGGTAATTCCTACGAGCAGTACTTC
>many|-|TRBV28|TRBJ2-1
CASSGRRRNSFDEQFF
TGTGCCAGCAGTGGACGGAGGCGTAATAGTTTCGATGAGCAGTTCTTC
>-|-|TRBV28|TRBJ1-5
CASRGAGAHQPQHF
TGTGCCAGCAGGGGGGCAGGGGCTCATCAGCCCCAGCATTTT
>-|-|TRBV29-1|TRBJ2-5
CSVYRDIETQYF
TGCAGCGTTTACAGGGATATAGAGACCCAGTACTTC
>-|-|TRBV20-1|TRBJ2-3
CSARMGADTQYF
TGCAGTGCTAGAATGGGAGCAGATACGCAGTATTTT
>-|TRBD2|TRBV6-2/TRBV6-3|TRBJ2-1
CASSSAAGGDNEQFF
TGTGCCAGCAGTTCGGCCGCGGGAGGGGACAATGAGCAGTTCTTC
>many|TRBD1|TRBV12-5|TRBJ1-2
CASGLVQGGGYTF
TGTGCTAGTGGTTTGGTTCAGGGGGGTGGCTACACCTTC
>-|-|TRBV4-1|TRBJ1-1
CASSQVSQGDTEAFF
TGCGCCAGCAGCCAAGTTTCCCAGGGTGATACTGAAGCTTTCTTT
>few|-|TRBV19|TRBJ1-2
CASTRLRAGDGYTF
TGTGCCAGTACCCGTCTTCGGGCGGGTGATGGCTACACCTTC